Described below is a single TCR beta chain sequence and its context. Its antigen target is currently unknown. No base qualities exist here, and no much larger clone lies one base off it. Germline trimming: 4 bases from V, 0 bases from J; junction bases outside gene matches: 5. The CDR3 holds 16 amino acids from the cysteine to the phenylalanine. The CDR3 DNA has 48 bases and is translated from base 1. As encoded in the germline V gene, CDR1 is SGHVS while CDR2 is FQNEAQ. Blood samples were collected up to 4 times in the first month after transplant and then at least monthly when available. Libraries came from the immunoSEQ multiplex PCR assay. High-throughput TCR-beta CDR3 sequencing of genomic DNA from most patients was performed by Adaptive Biotechnologies. In the source study's methods: TCR sequencing data for over 15 patients were retrieved from Adaptive's ImmunoSEQ software; three other patients were processed with MiXCR and VDJtools. CDR3 nucleotide sequences shared between donor and recipient were removed because the origin of such sequences could not be assigned. At least 2-fold expansion over unstimulated cells and a minimum CFSE-low frequency of 0.002% (template counts) or 0.001% (read counts) were required for clones to be classified as alloreactive. Clones detected in sequenced pre-transplant spleen, lymph node, or MLR CFSE-low populations of the donor or recipient were defined as mappable. The cumulative frequency of alloreactive clones was calculated as a percentage of all sequences, weighted by copy number. TCRdb's version of the immuneACCESS table is confined to in-frame rearrangements and falls short of the full clone set. An unresolved V gene accounts for under half of the shortfall where checked; the remainder is of unknown origin. The DNA was the basis for D and trimming; V, J and clone size are from that table. In this sample the table shows roughly 97,000 clones, more than 80% of which occur a single time. The ten top clones hold around 15% of the sample.

These data come from a study of graft-versus-host responses after intestinal transplantation (dated by TCRdb to about 2021). Some background on the complete study: The transplants that recipients got were multivisceral, liver-intestinal, or isolated intestinal. All recipients received anti-thymocyte globulin induction followed by maintenance tacrolimus and steroids for 3 to 4 years. Bulk TCR-beta CDR3 sequencing was used to track graft-versus-host and host-versus-graft alloreactive T cell clones in the graft, circulation and bone marrow after intestinal transplantation. To identify alloreactive clones, pre-transplant mixed lymphocyte reaction products were sequenced and then compared with unstimulated pre-transplant donor and recipient T cells. Of the 20 to 30 intestinal transplant recipients enrolled in the cohort, one of whom was a retransplant, a few patients without pretransplant specimens were excluded. A peak of at least 4% donor T cells among recipient peripheral blood mononuclear cells was the definition used for donor T cell macrochimerism. Samples from three later patients were sequenced in-house on an Illumina MiSeq with MiXCR processing rather than by the commercial service.

Here is what the overall study found, with its caveats: High GvH to HvG T cell clonal ratios were observed in the allografts of patients with donor T cell macrochimerism. GvH clones turned up in recipient bone marrow, with some appearing earlier in ileal mucosa or blood, a pattern consistent with an intestinal mucosal origin. Early after transplant, declines in HvG clones were associated with peak levels of circulating GvH clones. The relatively low number and heterogeneity of intestinal transplant patients limited the conclusions.

The TCR sequence derives from a human patient who received an intestinal transplant, so some T cells may come from the graft donor. The receptor chain draws on TRBV7-8 and TRBJ1-3; 8 bases in the middle match TRBD1. Sequencing was performed on PBMCs, taken approximately 470 days after intestinal transplant. The DNA sequence follows: TGTGCCAGCAGCTCGGACAGGGTTAGCTCTGGAAACACCATATATTTT. It translates to CASSSDRVSSGNTIYF.